This paragraph reports one T cell receptor (beta chain). This sample was taken from a study of blood T cell repertoires in COVID-19. On the study more broadly: Samples taken during acute and convalescent COVID-19 were collected in the United States, Italy and Spain. PBMCs, B-cell-depleted T cells, or T cells were the source of the cDNA or gDNA that made up the material.

V lost 8 bases and J lost 10; bases outside the gene matches: 14. Germline V gene lookup returns CDR1 MNHEY and CDR2 SVGAGI. The CDR3 spans 15 residues. In the authors' workflow: The assay estimated nucleated cells by amplifying reference gene primers. Assay used: immunoSEQ multiplex PCR; TCRdb lists only in-frame clones, some missing. Clone size and the V and J calls come from that table; the DNA yielded D and trimming. The table has around 77,000 clones, 82% seen once. The sequenced sample consisted of peripheral blood. The clonotype comes from a human donor in a cohort sampled during active COVID-19. This chain connects TRBV6-5 to TRBJ2-1, with TRBD2 identical over 10 bases. The CDR3 DNA follows: TGTGCCAGCCTTTCTCTAGCGGGGGTCCCCGGGGAGCAGTTCTTC. Translated, it gives CASLSLAGVPGEQFF.